Following are 21 T cell receptor beta chains from one sample sequenced in a study of shared clonotypes between healthy human individuals (TCRdb year 2020). The method was the immunoSEQ multiplex PCR assay. TCRdb mirrors the immuneACCESS table, restricted to in-frame sequences. Some clones are absent from its copies; in checked studies, under half trace to an unresolved V gene, and the reason for the others is unknown. In all, the sample holds millions of clones, and 85% to 95% of those were seen once. Approximately 0.13% of the sample is taken by the ten largest. The sequenced sample consisted of naive CD4+ T cells sorted from blood. This specimen's cell subset or site label, interpreted: CD45RA+ positively selected. Receptors originate from a man aged 18 to 30 in good health.

The CDR3 DNA reads as TGTGCCAGCTCCTTTTGGGATGGGGGAGGGGAGCAGTACTTC. Its translation is CASSFWDGGGEQYF. V is TRBV11-2 and J is TRBJ2-7; the match to TRBD2 covers 7 bases. The CDR3 length is 14 residues. Germline V CDR1 and CDR2: SGHAT, FQNNGV. V trimming: 8 bases; J trimming: 7 bases; junction bases outside the gene matches: 14.

The gene calls are TRBV5-1 and TRBJ1-1, with 7 bases identical to TRBD1. The CDR3 contains 13 residues. Looked up from germline, CDR1 is SGHRS and CDR2 is YFSETQ. V shed 3 bases, J shed 5 bases, and the junction held 4 bases outside the gene matches. CDR3 DNA: TGCGCCAGCAGCTCCGACAGGGTAACTGAAGCTTTCTTT. Translating gives CASSSDRVTEAFF.

Points on this clone: A much larger clonotype is one base distant, so this may be a read error. The chain employs TRBV30 and TRBJ1-2; no clear D gene. The CDR3 sequence is 14 residues long. Germline assignment: CDR1 GTSNPN and CDR2 SVGIG (reference sequence). The CDR3 loop reads CVWSIAANYYGYTF. For the CDR3, the DNA is TGTGTCTGGAGTATAGCAGCGAACTACTATGGCTACACCTTC.

This rearrangement joins TRBV5-1 to TRBJ2-3; TRBD2 agrees at 7 bases. With V trimmed by 2 bases and J by 4 bases, 13 bases remained unmatched. The CDR3 loop spans 17 amino acids. Germline-derived CDR1 and CDR2 are SGHRS and YFSETQ. The DNA for the CDR3 is TGCGCCAGCAGCTTTCCCCTCCAGCGGGGAAGCGCAGATACGCAGTATTTT. This gives the protein CASSFPLQRGSADTQYF.

The CDR3 reads CASSLVMGDRSYEQYF. Written as DNA, the CDR3 is TGTGCCAGCAGCTTAGTAATGGGGGATCGCTCCTACGAGCAGTACTTC. V gene TRBV11-2 combines with J gene TRBJ2-7, with D perhaps being TRBD1 or TRBD2 (5 bases each). CDR1 and CDR2 from the germline V gene are SGHAT and FQNNGV. This CDR3 is 16 amino acids long. V gave up 1 base and J gave up 0 bases, with 13 bases separating them.

This clone was picked up one time. This chain uses TRBV5-1 with TRBJ1-1, with 8 bases identical to TRBD1. CDR3 length equals 14 residues. Per the germline V gene, CDR1 is SGHRS and CDR2 is YFSETQ. The V segment lost 4 bases and the J segment 4 bases; nucleotides outside the gene matches: 6. The CDR3 loop reads CASSNGQGGTEAFF. The CDR3 DNA is TGCGCCAGCAGCAACGGACAGGGCGGCACTGAAGCTTTCTTT.

This clone occurred a few times. This sample also contains other DNA sequences that code for the same CDR3. The chain employs TRBV4-1 and TRBJ1-5; D not resolved. Per the germline V gene, CDR1 is MGHRA and CDR2 is YSYEKL. The V end was cut by 0 bases, the J end by 2 bases, with 5 bases between. This CDR3 is 14 amino acids long. The CDR3 region is CASSQDGGNQPQHF. CDR3 DNA: TGCGCCAGCAGCCAAGACGGGGGCAATCAGCCCCAGCATTTT.

The chain recombines TRBV5-1 with TRBJ1-1; perhaps TRBD1 as D (6 bases). This CDR3 has 18 amino acids. Trimming pared 0 bases from V and 4 bases from J, leaving 22 bases between. Looked up from germline, CDR1 is SGHRS and CDR2 is YFSETQ. CDR3 residues: CASSLEGGREIRVTEAFF. Written as DNA, the CDR3 is TGCGCCAGCAGCTTGGAAGGGGGTCGGGAGATACGGGTCACTGAAGCTTTCTTT.

A note on this clone: Other DNA sequences of this sample code for an identical CDR3. V usage is TRBV5-1 and J usage is TRBJ2-3; 9 bases map to TRBD1. After removal of 0 bases from V and 3 bases from J, the junction contained 2 bases not matched to a gene. Germline assignment: CDR1 SGHRS and CDR2 YFSETQ. This CDR3 contains 15 residues. In nucleotides, the CDR3 is TGCGCCAGCAGCTTGGGGGGACAGGGTACAGATACGCAGTATTTT. It yields the protein CASSLGGQGTDTQYF.

This chain links TRBV19 with TRBJ2-7; tentative D call: TRBD1 (6 bases). This CDR3 contains 14 residues. CDR1 is LNHDA, CDR2 SQIVND, per germline (reference sequence). V lost 6 bases, J lost 0 bases, and 12 bases lay in between. The CDR3 nucleotides are TGTGCCAGTAGGCCGGGACACAACTCCTACGAGCAGTACTTC. Residues: CASRPGHNSYEQYF.

This chain uses TRBV4-3 with TRBJ2-7; 8 bases map to TRBD2. Germline V gene data show CDR1 as LGHNA and CDR2 as YSLEER. V shed 0 bases, J shed 0 bases, and the junction held 13 bases outside the gene matches. CDR3 length: 19 residues. The CDR3: CASSQEAVRSGSFSYEQYF. CDR3 nucleotides: TGCGCCAGCAGCCAAGAGGCGGTACGGAGCGGGAGTTTCTCCTACGAGCAGTACTTC.

The rearrangement uses TRBV21-1 and TRBJ2-3; the table calls TRBD2, which could not be checked here. TRBV21-1 is classified as a pseudogene. CDR3 length equals 15 residues. CDR3 bases: TGTGCCAGTCCTAGACCAGCGGGGATCACAGATACGCAGTATTTT. The encoded protein is CASPRPAGITDTQYF.

This clone came up many times. Other DNA sequences in the same sample also yield this CDR3. The chain employs TRBV5-1 and TRBJ2-7; 7 nucleotides agree with TRBD1. Germline lookup yields CDR1 SGHRS and CDR2 YFSETQ. This CDR3 contains 14 residues. V dropped 4 bases and J dropped 2; count of bases not matched to a gene: 6. This CDR3 reads CASSPGTEPYEQYF. In nucleotides, the CDR3 is TGCGCCAGCAGCCCCGGGACAGAGCCCTACGAGCAGTACTTC.

With respect to this clone: Other nucleotide sequences in the sample specify the same CDR3. This chain links TRBV7-2 with TRBJ2-5, with D uncertain. Trimming pared 1 base from V and 2 bases from J, leaving 5 bases between. This CDR3 has 13 amino acids. Germline-derived CDR1 and CDR2 are SGHTA and FQGNSA. The CDR3 bases are TGTGCCAGCAGCTTAGGATTTCAAGAGACCCAGTACTTC. It codes for CASSLGFQETQYF.

J is TRBJ2-2 and V is TRBV20-1; 8 bases agree with TRBD1. The CDR3 is 11 amino acids. Germline CDR1 reads DFQATT; CDR2 reads SNEGSKA (reference sequence). J lost 7 bases, V lost 6 bases, and 1 base had no gene match. CDR3: CSAGQGGELFF. As DNA, the CDR3 is TGCAGTGCCGGACAGGGCGGGGAGCTGTTTTTT.

Notes on this clone: The same CDR3 is also encoded by other DNA sequences in this sample. The V and J genes are TRBV7-9 and TRBJ1-2; perhaps TRBD1 as D (6 bases). Trimming took off 5 bases at V and 4 bases at J, with 17 bases between the two ends. The CDR3 is 15 amino acids. The germline CDR1 and CDR2 sequences are SEHNR and FQNEAQ (reference sequence). The CDR3 protein is CASSLEGGPGYGYTF. As DNA, the CDR3 is TGTGCCAGCAGCCTCGAGGGGGGGCCTGGCTATGGCTACACCTTC.

V is TRBV15 and J is TRBJ1-3; a weak D match, TRBD1 (5 bases). CDR3 length: 13 amino acids. Per the germline V gene, CDR1 is LNHNV and CDR2 is YYDKDF (reference sequence). The germline V and J ends were trimmed by 3 bases and 8 bases, with 11 bases remaining between them. As DNA, the CDR3 is TGTGCCACCAGCAGGGCCTTCAGGGACACCATATATTTT. It yields the protein CATSRAFRDTIYF. Full variable domain (remainder filled in from reference TRBV15 and TRBJ1-3): DAMVIQNPRYQVTQFGKPVTLSCSQTLNHNVMYWYQQKSSQAPKLLFHYYDKDFNNEADTPDNFQSRRPNTSFCFLDIRSPGLGDTAMYLCATSRAFRDTIYFGEGSWLTVV.

V gene TRBV6-5 combines with J gene TRBJ1-2, with TRBD1 matching 7 bases. Trimming at V came to 6 bases and at J to 1 base, leaving 8 bases not matched to a gene. The CDR3 has 15 amino acids. CDR1 and CDR2 (germline): MNHEY, SVGAGI. Here the CDR3 reads CASSLQGSFNYGYTF. For the CDR3, the DNA is TGTGCCAGCAGCCTACAGGGGTCCTTTAACTATGGCTACACCTTC.

The chain recombines TRBV2 with TRBJ2-5; the match to TRBD2 covers 13 bases. The junction had 9 bases not matched to a gene; V was cut back by 6 bases and J by 5 bases. The CDR3 is 16 residues long. CDR1 SNHLY and CDR2 FYNNEI come from the germline V gene. CDR3 amino acids: CASRPGLAGVLETQYF. CDR3 sequence (DNA): TGTGCCAGCAGGCCCGGACTAGCGGGAGTTTTGGAGACCCAGTACTTC.

The V call is TRBV7-3, the J call TRBJ2-7; TRBD2 agrees at 8 bases. Germline values: CDR1 SGHTA, CDR2 FQGTGA. V dropped 5 bases and J dropped 0; count of bases not matched to a gene: 12. CDR3 size: 17 residues. Written as DNA, the CDR3 is TGTGCCAGCAGCCCAGCACCTCAGCGGGGGAGCTCCTACGAGCAGTACTTC. Amino acids: CASSPAPQRGSSYEQYF. The full variable domain, in which reference TRBV7-3 and TRBJ2-7 provide the parts outside the CDR3, is GAGVSQTPSNKVTEKGKYVELRCDPISGHTALYWYRQSLGQGPEFLIYFQGTGAADDSGLPNDRFFAVRPEGSVSTLKIQRTERGDSAVYLCASSPAPQRGSSYEQYFGPGTRLTVT.

The chain employs TRBV5-6 and TRBJ2-3, with D maybe TRBD2 (6 bases). V gave up 4 bases and J gave up 3 bases, with 18 bases separating them. Germline V gene lookup returns CDR1 SGHDT and CDR2 YYEEEE. The CDR3 spans 16 residues. The CDR3 coding sequence is TGTGCCAGCAGCACCGAACCCGGGGGACTGACAGATACGCAGTATTTT. It is translated as CASSTEPGGLTDTQYF. Combining the CDR3 with reference TRBV5-6 and TRBJ2-3 gives the whole variable domain DAGVTQSPTHLIKTRGQQVTLRCSPKSGHDTVSWYQQALGQGPQFIFQYYEEEERQRGNFPDRFSGHQFPNYSSELNVNALLLGDSALYLCASSTEPGGLTDTQYFGPGTRLTVL.